The 15 T cell receptor beta chains reported below all come from one sample, sequenced in a study of identical twins listed by TCRdb under 2016. Library construction relied on 5' RACE. Sequencer: Illumina HiSeq 2000. In TCRdb, the public reads were trimmed at Q25 with fastp and aligned with MiXCR, with productive beta chains retained. Identical CDR3 protein sequences are pooled into one entry, listed with their most common genes and DNA. For this sample the table gives 690,000 or so distinct CDR3 sequences, of which 8.6% were detected only once. The top ten clones comprise about 0.98% of the sample. Another study also made use of these data, one on yellow fever vaccine responses in identical twins.

Sequencing was carried out using PBMCs. These receptors were obtained from a woman between 18 and 30 years old in good health.

This clonotype was counted between two and nine times. This chain joins TRBV10-3 and TRBJ2-2; D is possibly TRBD2 (6 bases). The V end was cut by 10 bases, the J end by 1 base, with 22 bases between. The CDR3 loop spans 17 amino acids. CDR1 and CDR2 from the germline V gene are ENHRY and SYGVKD. CDR3 in amino acids: CATTTPLGGVNTGELFF. CDR3 nucleotides: TGTGCCACCACGACTCCTCTCGGGGGAGTGAACACCGGGGAGCTGTTTTTT.

This clonotype was counted only a few times. The gene calls are TRBV7-9 and TRBJ2-7, with D possibly called TRBD1 or TRBD2 (5 bases each). Germline-derived CDR1 and CDR2 are SEHNR and FQNEAQ (reference sequence). The CDR3 is 14 amino acids. Between the trimmed V and J ends, which lost 7 bases and 3 bases, there was a span of 16 bases. The CDR3, as DNA: TGTGCCAGCATTCGTCCAGACAGCGGCTACGAGCAGTACTTC. Translation: CASIRPDSGYEQYF.

This clonotype was found many times. This chain links TRBV6-1 with TRBJ2-7; D remains ambiguous. V dropped 8 bases and J dropped 3 bases, with 5 bases sitting between them. CDR3 size: 10 residues. Per the germline V gene, CDR1 is MNHNS and CDR2 is SASEGT. DNA of the CDR3: TGTGCCAGCGGAGTCTACGAGCAGTACTTC. Residues: CASGVYEQYF.

In this sample, this clonotype turned up a few times. The chain combines TRBV27 with TRBJ2-3, with D maybe TRBD2 (5 bases). CDR1 and CDR2 (germline): MNHEY, SMNVEV (reference sequence). The ends were cut back, 2 bases at V and 3 bases at J, with 15 bases in the middle. CDR3 length: 16 amino acids. The CDR3 nucleotides are TGTGCCAGCAGTTTAGATAGGCGCCCGGGGACAGATACGCAGTATTTT. Protein sequence: CASSLDRRPGTDTQYF.

This clonotype has at least ten counts. The chain employs TRBV5-6 and TRBJ2-7, with D possibly matching TRBD2 (6 bases). Trimming stripped 6 bases from V and 2 bases from J, with 15 bases between. CDR1 is SGHDT and CDR2 is YYEEEE in the germline V gene. The CDR3 sequence is 14 residues long. As DNA, the CDR3 is TGTGCCAGCACCTACGGGACTCTTACCTACGAGCAGTACTTC. Amino acid sequence: CASTYGTLTYEQYF.

This clonotype was seen only a few times. The chain employs TRBV19 and TRBJ2-7; D could derive from TRBD1 or TRBD2 (5 bases each). CDR3 length equals 14 residues. Trimming took off 4 bases at V and 2 bases at J, with 12 bases between the two ends. Germline-derived CDR1 and CDR2 are LNHDA and SQIVND (reference sequence). CDR3 DNA: TGTGCCAGTAGTAAAAAGACGGGGCCCTACGAGCAGTACTTC. As protein: CASSKKTGPYEQYF.

There are a few counts of this clonotype. The V gene is TRBV21-1, the J gene TRBJ2-5; the tabulated D call, TRBD1, remains unverified against the DNA. TRBV21-1 is an annotated pseudogene. The CDR3 loop spans 14 amino acids. The CDR3: CASSHRSRQETQYF. The CDR3 region has the DNA TGTGCCAGCAGCCACAGGAGCCGCCAAGAGACCCAGTACTTC.

The chain joins TRBV6-4 to TRBJ2-1, with D unclear. Germline values: CDR1 MRHNA, CDR2 SNTAGT. V was clipped by 3 bases and J by 6 bases, with 21 bases between them. CDR3 length: 17 residues. For the CDR3, the DNA is TGTGCCAGCAGTGAATTGGGTGGTAGCAGCTTGGGCAATGAGCAGTTCTTC. This codes for CASSELGGSSLGNEQFF.

The V call is TRBV9, the J call TRBJ2-2; D perhaps matches TRBD1 (6 bases). The CDR3 has 17 residues. The V end was cut by 3 bases, the J end by 2 bases, with 17 bases between. CDR1 and CDR2 (germline): SGDLS, YYNGEE. CDR3 sequence (DNA): TGTGCCAGCAGCGCCCGAACCGGGACAAGTAACACCGGGGAGCTGTTTTTT. It codes for CASSARTGTSNTGELFF.

This rearrangement joins TRBV20-1 to TRBJ2-7; 10 positions match TRBD2. The V and J ends lost 3 bases and 2 bases, in that order; junction bases with no gene match: 4. Germline assignment: CDR1 DFQATT and CDR2 SNEGSKA (reference sequence). This CDR3 is built from 14 residues. The CDR3: CSASEAGGTYEQYF. The CDR3 DNA is TGCAGTGCTAGTGAAGCGGGGGGGACCTACGAGCAGTACTTC.

V is TRBV29-1 and J is TRBJ1-2; D might be TRBD1 (6 bases). The germline gives CDR1 SQVTM, CDR2 ANQGSEA. The length of the CDR3 is 13 residues. Trimming stripped 6 bases from V and 7 bases from J, with 18 bases between. The CDR3 loop is CSVRTDLQGGYTF. The CDR3 nucleotides read TGCAGCGTCCGGACGGATTTACAGGGTGGCTACACCTTC.

There are a few counts of this clonotype. The chain recombines TRBV20-1 with TRBJ2-7, with D unclear. This CDR3 has 14 amino acids. V was clipped by 0 bases and J by 0 bases, with 9 bases between them. Germline CDR1 reads DFQATT; CDR2 reads SNEGSKA (reference sequence). The CDR3 protein is CSARDRADSYEQYF. The DNA for the CDR3 is TGCAGTGCTAGAGATCGGGCAGACTCCTACGAGCAGTACTTC.

The rearrangement uses TRBV20-1 and TRBJ1-4; no clear D gene. With 0 bases removed from V and 10 bases from J, the gap between germline ends came to 12 bases. The CDR3 runs to 13 residues. Germline-derived CDR1 and CDR2 are DFQATT and SNEGSKA (reference sequence). Written as DNA, the CDR3 is TGCAGTGCTAGAGATCTTGTCTCCGGAAAACTGTTTTTT. This gives the protein CSARDLVSGKLFF.

This clonotype was detected ten times or more. The rearrangement links TRBV12-3 or TRBV12-4 to TRBJ2-2; tentatively, D is TRBD2 (7 bases). Deletions cut 10 bases from V and 0 bases from J, with 15 bases between. This CDR3 is 15 amino acids long. The CDR3 protein is CATGGGASNTGELFF. For the CDR3, the DNA is TGTGCCACCGGCGGGGGCGCTTCGAACACCGGGGAGCTGTTTTTT.

This clonotype was seen a handful of times. V usage is TRBV5-1 and J usage is TRBJ2-1, with no clear D. The CDR3 is 13 amino acids. The V end lost 2 bases, the J end lost 6 bases, and 9 bases lay between the germline ends. CDR1 and CDR2 (germline): SGHRS, YFSETQ. As DNA, the CDR3 is TGCGCCAGCAGCTTAAGGGCTTTCAATGAGCAGTTCTTC. Translated, it gives CASSLRAFNEQFF.